This entry lists 4 T cell receptor beta chains sequenced from one sample in a study of T-cell reconstitution after alpha-beta-depleted transplantation in children. A TCRbeta library incorporating unique molecular identifiers was prepared. TCRdb re-derived calls from the PCR reads in MiXCR, one entry per CDR3 protein. The table includes 500,000 to 600,000 distinct CDR3 sequences, less than 35% detected once. Sequences were derived from PBMCs from the stem cell graft donor, sampled from the stem cell graft. The receptor source for this set is a human donor who donated a stem cell graft to a child with aplastic anemia.

This sequence joins TRBV27 and TRBJ2-1; D remains unclear. Germline CDR1 is MNHEY and CDR2 is SMNVEV (reference sequence). Trimming removed 6 bases at V and 2 bases at J, with 11 bases between. CDR3 size: 14 residues. The CDR3 loop reads CASSFLSPYNEQFF. The CDR3 coding sequence is TGTGCCAGCAGCTTTCTATCACCCTACAATGAGCAGTTCTTC.

The sample holds a few counts of this clonotype. This sequence joins TRBV27 and TRBJ2-2; D may be TRBD1 (5 bases). CDR1 and CDR2 (germline): MNHEY, SMNVEV (reference sequence). The CDR3 contains 14 residues. V was pared by 2 bases and J by 7 bases, with 11 bases between. CDR3 sequence: CASSLGAGIGELFF. The CDR3 DNA sequence: TGTGCCAGCAGTTTAGGTGCAGGGATCGGGGAGCTGTTTTTT.

This clonotype was detected a few times. V is TRBV12-3 or TRBV12-4 and J is TRBJ1-2, with D possibly being TRBD1 (5 bases). Trimming removed 7 bases at V and 5 bases at J, with 14 bases between. The CDR3 is 13 amino acids. The CDR3 nucleotides read TGTGCCAGCAAAAGGGGTTTATGGTATGGCTACACCTTC. It yields the protein CASKRGLWYGYTF.

The rearrangement joins TRBV28 to TRBJ2-3, with TRBD1 matching 9 bases. Trimming removed 6 bases from V and 6 bases from J; junction bases left unmatched: 4. CDR1 is MDHEN, CDR2 SYDVKM, per germline. The CDR3 extends over 13 amino acids. The CDR3 coding sequence is TGTGCCAGCAGCGACAGGGGGGCTGATACGCAGTATTTT. Its translation is CASSDRGADTQYF.